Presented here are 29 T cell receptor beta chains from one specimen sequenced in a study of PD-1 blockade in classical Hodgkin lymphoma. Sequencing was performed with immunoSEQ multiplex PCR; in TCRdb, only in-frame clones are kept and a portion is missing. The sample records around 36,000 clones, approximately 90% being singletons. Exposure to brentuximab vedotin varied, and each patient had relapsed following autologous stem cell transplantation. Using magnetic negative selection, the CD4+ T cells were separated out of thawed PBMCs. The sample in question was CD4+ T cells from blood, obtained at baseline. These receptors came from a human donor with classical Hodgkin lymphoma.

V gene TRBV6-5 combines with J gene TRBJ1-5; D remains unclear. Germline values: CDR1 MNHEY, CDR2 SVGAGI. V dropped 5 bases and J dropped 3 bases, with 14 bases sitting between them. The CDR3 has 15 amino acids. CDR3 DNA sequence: TGTGCCAGCAGTCCGGAATGGTCCTCCAATCAGCCCCAGCATTTT. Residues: CASSPEWSSNQPQHF.

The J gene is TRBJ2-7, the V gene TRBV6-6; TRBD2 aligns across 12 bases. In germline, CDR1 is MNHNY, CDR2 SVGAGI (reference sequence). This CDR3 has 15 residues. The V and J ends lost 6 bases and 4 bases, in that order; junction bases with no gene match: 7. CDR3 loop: CASRHRTSGDYEQYF. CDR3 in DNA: TGTGCCAGCAGACACCGGACTAGCGGGGATTACGAGCAGTACTTC.

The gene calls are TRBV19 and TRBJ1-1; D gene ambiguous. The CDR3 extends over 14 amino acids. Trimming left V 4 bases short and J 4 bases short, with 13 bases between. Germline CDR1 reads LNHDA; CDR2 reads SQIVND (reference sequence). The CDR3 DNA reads TGTGCCAGTAGTAACTCCCGGGTTCCCACTGAAGCTTTCTTT. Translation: CASSNSRVPTEAFF.

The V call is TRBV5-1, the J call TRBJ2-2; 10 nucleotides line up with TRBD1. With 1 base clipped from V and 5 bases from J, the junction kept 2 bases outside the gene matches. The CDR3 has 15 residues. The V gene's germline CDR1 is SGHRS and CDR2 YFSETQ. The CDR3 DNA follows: TGCGCCAGCAGCTTGCGGGGACAGGGGACCGGGGAGCTGTTTTTT. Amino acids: CASSLRGQGTGELFF.

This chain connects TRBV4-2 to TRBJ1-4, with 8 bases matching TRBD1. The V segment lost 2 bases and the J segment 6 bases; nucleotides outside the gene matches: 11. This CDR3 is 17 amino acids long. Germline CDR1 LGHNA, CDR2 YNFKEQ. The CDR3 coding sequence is TGTGCCAGCAGCCAATTGGGCAGGGGGCCTACCGATGAAAAACTGTTTTTT. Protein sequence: CASSQLGRGPTDEKLFF.

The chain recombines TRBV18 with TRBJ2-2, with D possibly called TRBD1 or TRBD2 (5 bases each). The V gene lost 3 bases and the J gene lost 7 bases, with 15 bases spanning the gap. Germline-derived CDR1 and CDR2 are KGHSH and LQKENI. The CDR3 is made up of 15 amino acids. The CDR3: CASSPPGPRVGELFF. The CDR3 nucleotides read TGTGCCAGCTCACCGCCGGGACCGCGCGTCGGGGAGCTGTTTTTT.

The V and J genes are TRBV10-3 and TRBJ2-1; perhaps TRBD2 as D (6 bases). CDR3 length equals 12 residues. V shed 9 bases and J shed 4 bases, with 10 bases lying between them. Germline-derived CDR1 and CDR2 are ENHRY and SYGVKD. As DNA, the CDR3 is TGTGCCATTTCCGGGACTTACAATGAGCAGTTCTTC. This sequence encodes CAISGTYNEQFF.

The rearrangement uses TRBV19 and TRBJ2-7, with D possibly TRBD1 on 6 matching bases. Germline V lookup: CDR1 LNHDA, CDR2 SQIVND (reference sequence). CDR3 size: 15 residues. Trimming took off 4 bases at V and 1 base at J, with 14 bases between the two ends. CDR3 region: CASSNPRQVSYEQYF. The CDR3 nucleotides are TGTGCCAGTAGTAACCCTCGACAGGTTTCCTACGAGCAGTACTTC.

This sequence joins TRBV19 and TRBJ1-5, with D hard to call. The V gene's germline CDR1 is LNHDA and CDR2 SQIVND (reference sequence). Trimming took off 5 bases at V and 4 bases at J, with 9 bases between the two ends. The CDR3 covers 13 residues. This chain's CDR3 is CASSFEENQPQHF. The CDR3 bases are TGTGCCAGTAGTTTCGAAGAGAATCAGCCCCAGCATTTT. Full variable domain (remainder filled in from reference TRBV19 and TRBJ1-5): DGGITQSPKYLFRKEGQNVTLSCEQNLNHDAMYWYRQDPGQGLRLIYYSQIVNDFQKGDIAEGYSVSREKKESFPLTVTSAQKNPTAFYLCASSFEENQPQHFGDGTRLSIL.

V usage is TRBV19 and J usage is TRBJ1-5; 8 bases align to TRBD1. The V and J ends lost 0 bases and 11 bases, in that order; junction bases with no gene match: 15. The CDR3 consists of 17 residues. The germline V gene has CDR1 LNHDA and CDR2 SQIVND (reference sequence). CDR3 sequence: CASSIDMRAGGPRSQHF. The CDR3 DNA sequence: TGTGCCAGTAGTATAGATATGCGGGCAGGGGGCCCCAGGTCCCAGCATTTT.

CDR3 region: CASSKKALPGSGDEQYF. CDR3 in DNA: TGTGCCAGCAGCAAAAAGGCCCTCCCAGGAAGTGGGGACGAGCAGTACTTC. The chain recombines TRBV21-1 with TRBJ2-7. TRBV21-1 constitutes a pseudogene. The CDR3 has 17 amino acids.

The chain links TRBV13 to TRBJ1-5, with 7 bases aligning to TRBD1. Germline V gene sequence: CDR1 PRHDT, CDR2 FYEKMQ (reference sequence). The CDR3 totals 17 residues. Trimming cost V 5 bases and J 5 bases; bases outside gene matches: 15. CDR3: CASSRRTGATSYQPQHF. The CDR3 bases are TGTGCCAGCAGCCGACGGACAGGCGCGACCTCCTATCAGCCCCAGCATTTT.

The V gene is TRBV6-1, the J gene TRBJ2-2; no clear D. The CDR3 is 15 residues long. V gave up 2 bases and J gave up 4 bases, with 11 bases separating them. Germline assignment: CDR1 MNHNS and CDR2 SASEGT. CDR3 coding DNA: TGTGCCAGCAGTGAACAGCTTACAGTCACCGGGGAGCTGTTTTTT. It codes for CASSEQLTVTGELFF.

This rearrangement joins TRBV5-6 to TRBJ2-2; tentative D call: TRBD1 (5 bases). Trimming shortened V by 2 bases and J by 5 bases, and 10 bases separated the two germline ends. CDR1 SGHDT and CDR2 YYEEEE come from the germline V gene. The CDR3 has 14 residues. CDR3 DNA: TGTGCCAGCAGCTTATTAGGACATACCGGGGAGCTGTTTTTT. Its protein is CASSLLGHTGELFF.

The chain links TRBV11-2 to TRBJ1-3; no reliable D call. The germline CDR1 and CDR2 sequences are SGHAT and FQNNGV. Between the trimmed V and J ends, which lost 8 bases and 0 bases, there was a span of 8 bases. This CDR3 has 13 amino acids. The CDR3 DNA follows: TGTGCCAGCCTCCGGACCTCTGGAAACACCATATATTTT. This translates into CASLRTSGNTIYF.

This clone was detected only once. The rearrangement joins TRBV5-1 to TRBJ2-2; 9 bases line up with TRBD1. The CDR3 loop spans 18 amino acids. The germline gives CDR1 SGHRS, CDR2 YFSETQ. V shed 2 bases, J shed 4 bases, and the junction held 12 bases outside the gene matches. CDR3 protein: CASSLEGDRGTLTGELFF. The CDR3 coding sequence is TGCGCCAGCAGCTTAGAGGGTGACAGGGGGACTCTCACCGGGGAGCTGTTTTTT. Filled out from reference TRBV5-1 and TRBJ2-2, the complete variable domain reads KAGVTQTPRYLIKTRGQQVTLSCSPISGHRSVSWYQQTPGQGLQFLFEYFSETQRNKGNFPGRFSGRQFSNSRSEMNVSTLELGDSALYLCASSLEGDRGTLTGELFFGEGSRLTVL.

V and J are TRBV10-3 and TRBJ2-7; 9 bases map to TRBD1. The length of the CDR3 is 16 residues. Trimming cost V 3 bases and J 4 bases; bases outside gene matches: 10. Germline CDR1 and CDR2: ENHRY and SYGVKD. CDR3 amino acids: CAISEPGQGINYEQYF. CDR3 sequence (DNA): TGTGCCATCAGTGAACCGGGACAGGGAATAAATTACGAGCAGTACTTC.

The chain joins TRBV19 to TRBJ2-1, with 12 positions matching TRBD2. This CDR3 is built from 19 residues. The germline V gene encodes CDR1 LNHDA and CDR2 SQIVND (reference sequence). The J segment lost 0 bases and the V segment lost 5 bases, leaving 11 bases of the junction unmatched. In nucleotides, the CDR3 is TGTGCCAGTAGTTTCGCCGGGACTAGCGGGTTTAGCTCCTACAATGAGCAGTTCTTC. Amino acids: CASSFAGTSGFSSYNEQFF.

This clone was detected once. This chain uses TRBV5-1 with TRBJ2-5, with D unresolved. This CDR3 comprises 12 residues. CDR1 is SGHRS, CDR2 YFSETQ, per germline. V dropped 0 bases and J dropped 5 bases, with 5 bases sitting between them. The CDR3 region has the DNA TGCGCCAGCAGCTTGGCCCTGGAGACCCAGTACTTC. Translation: CASSLALETQYF.

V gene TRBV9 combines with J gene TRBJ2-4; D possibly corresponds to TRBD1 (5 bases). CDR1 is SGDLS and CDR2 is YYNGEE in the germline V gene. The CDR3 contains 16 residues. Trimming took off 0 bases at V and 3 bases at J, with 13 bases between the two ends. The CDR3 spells CASSVVDQGVKNIQYF. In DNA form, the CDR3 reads TGTGCCAGCAGCGTAGTTGACCAGGGCGTCAAAAACATTCAGTACTTC.

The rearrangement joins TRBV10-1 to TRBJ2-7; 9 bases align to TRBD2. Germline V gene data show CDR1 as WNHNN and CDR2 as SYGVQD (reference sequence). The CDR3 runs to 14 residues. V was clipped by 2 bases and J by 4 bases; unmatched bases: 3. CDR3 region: CASSEGGRGYEQYF. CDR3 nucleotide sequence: TGCGCCAGCAGTGAGGGCGGGAGGGGTTACGAGCAGTACTTC.

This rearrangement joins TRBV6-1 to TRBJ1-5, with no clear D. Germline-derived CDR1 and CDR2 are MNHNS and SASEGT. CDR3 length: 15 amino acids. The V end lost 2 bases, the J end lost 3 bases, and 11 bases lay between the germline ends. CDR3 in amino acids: CASSELRGSNQPQHF. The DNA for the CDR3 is TGTGCCAGCAGTGAACTTCGGGGATCCAATCAGCCCCAGCATTTT.

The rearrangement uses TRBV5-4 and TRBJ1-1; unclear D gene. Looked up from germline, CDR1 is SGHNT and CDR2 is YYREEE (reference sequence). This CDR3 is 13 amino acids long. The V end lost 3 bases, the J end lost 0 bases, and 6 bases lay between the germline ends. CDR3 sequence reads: CASSSRMNTEAFF. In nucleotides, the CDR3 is TGTGCCAGCAGCTCTCGAATGAACACTGAAGCTTTCTTT. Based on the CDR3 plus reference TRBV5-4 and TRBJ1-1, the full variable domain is ETGVTQSPTHLIKTRGQQVTLRCSSQSGHNTVSWYQQALGQGPQFIFQYYREEENGRGNFPPRFSGLQFPNYSSELNVNALELDDSALYLCASSSRMNTEAFFGQGTRLTVV.

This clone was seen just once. For the CDR3, the DNA is TGTGCCAGCAGTGAGGCAGGCCCTCCTGAAAACACCATATATTTT. Protein product: CASSEAGPPENTIYF. This chain joins TRBV25-1 and TRBJ1-3, with D unresolved. The V gene's germline CDR1 is MGHDK and CDR2 SYGVNS. V lost 3 bases and J 6 bases, leaving 15 bases between the germline ends. The CDR3 spans 15 residues.

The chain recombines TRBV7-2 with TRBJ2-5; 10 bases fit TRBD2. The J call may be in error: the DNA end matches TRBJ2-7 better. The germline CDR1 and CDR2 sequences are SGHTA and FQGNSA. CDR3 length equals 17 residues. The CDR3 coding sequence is TGTGCCAGCAGCTTAGTAGGTCTAGCGGGAGCTCCCTACGAGCAGTACTTC. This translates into CASSLVGLAGAPYEQYF.

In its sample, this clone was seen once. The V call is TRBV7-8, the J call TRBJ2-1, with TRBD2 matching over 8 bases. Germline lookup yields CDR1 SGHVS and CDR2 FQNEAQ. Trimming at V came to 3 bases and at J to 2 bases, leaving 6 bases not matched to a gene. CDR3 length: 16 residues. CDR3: CASSLKPGLAYNEQFF. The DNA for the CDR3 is TGTGCCAGCAGCTTGAAACCGGGACTAGCCTACAATGAGCAGTTCTTC.

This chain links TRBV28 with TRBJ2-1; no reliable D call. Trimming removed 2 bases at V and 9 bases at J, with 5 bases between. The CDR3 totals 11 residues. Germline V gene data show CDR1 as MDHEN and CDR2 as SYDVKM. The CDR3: CASSLNLEQFF. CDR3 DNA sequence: TGTGCCAGCAGTTTAAACCTTGAGCAGTTCTTC. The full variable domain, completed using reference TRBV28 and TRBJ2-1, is DVKVTQSSRYLVKRTGEKVFLECVQDMDHENMFWYRQDPGLGLRLIYFSYDVKMKEKGDIPEGYSVSREKKERFSLILESASTNQTSMYLCASSLNLEQFFGPGTRLTVL.

CDR3 sequence reads: CASSAGQGLGNQPQHF. CDR3 in DNA: TGTGCCAGCAGTGCGGGACAGGGCCTTGGCAATCAGCCCCAGCATTTT. V gene TRBV28 combines with J gene TRBJ1-5; 9 bases map to TRBD1. The germline gives CDR1 MDHEN, CDR2 SYDVKM. CDR3 length equals 16 residues. V trimming: 5 bases; J trimming: 2 bases; junction bases outside the gene matches: 7.

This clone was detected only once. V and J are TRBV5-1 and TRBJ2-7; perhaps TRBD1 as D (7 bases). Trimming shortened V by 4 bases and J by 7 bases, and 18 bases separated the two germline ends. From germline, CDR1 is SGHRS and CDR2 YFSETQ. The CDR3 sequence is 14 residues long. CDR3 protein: CASSLGQLAGEQYF. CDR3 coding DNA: TGCGCCAGCAGCCTGGGACAGCTCGCGGGAGAGCAGTACTTC.